This T cell receptor (beta chain) comes out of a study of cytomegalovirus exposure and HLA in healthy donors. The PCR was carried out with 60 Vbeta primers and 13 Jbeta primers. Some clones are missing from TCRdb's copy, which holds only in-frame ones; the method was immunoSEQ multiplex PCR. The sample lists hundreds of thousands of clones, around nine tenths seen once, with around 1% in the top ten. This CDR3 has 14 amino acids. Germline CDR1 and CDR2: MGHDK and SYGVNS. Trimming cost V 8 bases and J 6 bases; bases outside gene matches: 9. Specimen: PBMCs. This receptor was identified in a woman in her late teens or twenties in good health and CMV-seronegative. The chain recombines TRBV25-1 with TRBJ2-1, with 8 bases aligning to TRBD2. The CDR3 loop reads CASALAGGGNEQFF. As DNA, the CDR3 is TGTGCCAGCGCGCTGGCGGGAGGAGGCAATGAGCAGTTCTTC.